This T cell receptor beta chain was recovered during a study of shared clonotypes between healthy human individuals. Trimming removed 4 bases from V and 2 bases from J, with 15 bases in between. CDR3 length equals 15 residues. Germline assignment: CDR1 MNHEY and CDR2 SVGAGI. Study observations and caveats: Between a handful of donors, naive CD4 clonotypes were shared at a level of about 5%. Enrolling few donors narrowed the genetic and exposure-history diversity that was represented. As a rule, naive subsets had a larger estimated richness than memory subsets.

Authors' analysis steps: From ImmunoSEQ came sequences covering only the junction and carrying no quality scores, so filtering differed. The method was immunoSEQ multiplex PCR; TCRdb's version includes in-frame clones alone and lacks a portion of them. The V and J calls and the clone size are those of that table, but D and trimming were determined from the DNA. The sample consists of about 1 million clones, around four fifths of them appearing once. A word on this clone: The antigen is unknown.

Sequencing was carried out using memory CD4+ T cells sorted from blood. Subset: CD45RA-negative fraction. This chain connects TRBV6-5 to TRBJ2-7; D may be TRBD1 (6 bases). This receptor was obtained from a man aged 18 to 29 in good health. Here the CDR3 reads CASSLQGKGPYEQYF. The CDR3 region has the DNA TGTGCCAGCAGTTTACAGGGAAAGGGTCCCTACGAGCAGTACTTC.